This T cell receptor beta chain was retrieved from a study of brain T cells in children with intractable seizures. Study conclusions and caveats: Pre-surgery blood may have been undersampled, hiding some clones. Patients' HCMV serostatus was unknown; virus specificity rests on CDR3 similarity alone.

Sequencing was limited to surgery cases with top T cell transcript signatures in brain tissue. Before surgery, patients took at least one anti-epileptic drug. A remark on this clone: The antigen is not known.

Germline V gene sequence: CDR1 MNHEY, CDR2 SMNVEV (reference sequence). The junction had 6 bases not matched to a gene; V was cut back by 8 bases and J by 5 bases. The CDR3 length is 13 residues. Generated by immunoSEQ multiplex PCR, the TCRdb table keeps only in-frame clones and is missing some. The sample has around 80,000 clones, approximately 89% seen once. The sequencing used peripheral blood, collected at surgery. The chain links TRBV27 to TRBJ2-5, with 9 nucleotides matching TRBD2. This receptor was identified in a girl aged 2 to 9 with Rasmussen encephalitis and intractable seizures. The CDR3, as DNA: TGTGCCAGCGGGGTAGCGGGAGTTGAGACCCAGTACTTC. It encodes CASGVAGVETQYF.